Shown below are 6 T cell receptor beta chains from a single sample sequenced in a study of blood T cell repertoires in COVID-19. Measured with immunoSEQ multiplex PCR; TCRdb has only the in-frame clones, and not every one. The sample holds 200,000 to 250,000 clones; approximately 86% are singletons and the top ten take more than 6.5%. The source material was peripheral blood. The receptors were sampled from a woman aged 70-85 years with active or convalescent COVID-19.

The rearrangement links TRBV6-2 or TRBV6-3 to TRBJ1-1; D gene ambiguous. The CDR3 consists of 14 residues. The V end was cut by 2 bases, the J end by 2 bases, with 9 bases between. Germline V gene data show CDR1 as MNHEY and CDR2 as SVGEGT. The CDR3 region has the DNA TGTGCCAGCAGTTACCCGGGGATAAACACTGAAGCTTTCTTT. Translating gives CASSYPGINTEAFF.

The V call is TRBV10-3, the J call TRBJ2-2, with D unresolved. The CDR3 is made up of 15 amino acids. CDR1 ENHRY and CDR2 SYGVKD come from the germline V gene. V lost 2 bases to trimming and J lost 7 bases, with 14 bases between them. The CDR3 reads CAISERVSNNGELFF. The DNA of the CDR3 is TGTGCCATCAGTGAGCGGGTTTCAAATAACGGGGAGCTGTTTTTT.

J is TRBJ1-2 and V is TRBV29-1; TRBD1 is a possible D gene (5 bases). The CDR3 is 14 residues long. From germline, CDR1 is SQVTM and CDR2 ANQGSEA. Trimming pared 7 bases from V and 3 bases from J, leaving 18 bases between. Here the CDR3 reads CSAAAAGRDYGYTF. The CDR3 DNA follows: TGCAGCGCTGCGGCTGCAGGGCGAGACTATGGCTACACCTTC.

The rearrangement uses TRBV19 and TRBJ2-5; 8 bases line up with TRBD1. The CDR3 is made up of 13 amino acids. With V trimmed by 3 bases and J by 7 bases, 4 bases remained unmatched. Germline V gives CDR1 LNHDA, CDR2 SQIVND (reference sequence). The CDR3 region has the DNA TGTGCCAGTAGTATCGGGACAGGCGTGACCCAGTACTTC. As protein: CASSIGTGVTQYF.

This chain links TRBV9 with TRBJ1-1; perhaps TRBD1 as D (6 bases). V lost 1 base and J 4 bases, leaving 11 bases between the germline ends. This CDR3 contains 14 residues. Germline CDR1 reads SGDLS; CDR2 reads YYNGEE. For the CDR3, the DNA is TGTGCCAGCAGCGTACCAGGGGCCGGCACTGAAGCTTTCTTT. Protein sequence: CASSVPGAGTEAFF.

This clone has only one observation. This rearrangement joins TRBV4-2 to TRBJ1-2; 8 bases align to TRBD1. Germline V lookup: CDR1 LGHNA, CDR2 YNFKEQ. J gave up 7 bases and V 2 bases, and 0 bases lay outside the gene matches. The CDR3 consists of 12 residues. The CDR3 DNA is TGTGCCAGCAGCCAAACAGGGGGTGGCTACACCTTC. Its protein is CASSQTGGGYTF.